Reported below is one T cell receptor beta chain. These data belong to a study of blood T cell repertoires in COVID-19. Background on the study: Sample material is recorded as cDNA or gDNA derived from T cells, B-cell-depleted T cells, or PBMCs.

Per the germline V gene, CDR1 is KGHSH and CDR2 is LQKENI. The CDR3 runs to 14 residues. The V gene lost 3 bases and the J gene lost 2 bases, with 10 bases spanning the gap. Original processing notes: Quantification of nucleated cells was approximated via reference gene primer amplification. Clones were sequenced by immunoSEQ multiplex PCR, and TCRdb holds only the in-frame ones, with some missing. The V and J calls and clone size come from that table; D and trimming were worked out from the DNA. The sample includes approximately 140,000 clones, more than 70% seen only once; the top ten take roughly 8.7%.

Material: peripheral blood. The source of this sequence is a woman aged 60 to 75 with acute or convalescent COVID-19. The chain joins TRBV18 to TRBJ1-1; D is undetermined. In DNA form, the CDR3 reads TGTGCCAGCTCACCCCGAGGAGGAAACACTGAAGCTTTCTTT. Amino acids: CASSPRGGNTEAFF.